A few counts support the clone carrying this TCR beta chain. The assay was immunoSEQ multiplex PCR, and TCRdb's table has in-frame clones only and misses some. The table records over 150,000 clones, 84% of them present only once. V shed 5 bases, J shed 3 bases, and the junction held 3 bases outside the gene matches. CDR1 and CDR2 (germline): SGHTA, FQGTGA. The CDR3 loop spans 13 amino acids. This sample stems from a study of blood T cell repertoires in COVID-19. Across the whole study: Specimens from acute and convalescent COVID-19 originated in the United States, Italy and Spain.

The chain is built from TRBV7-3 and TRBJ2-7; 8 bases align to TRBD2. Sequencing was performed on peripheral blood. The sequence was collected from a woman of 80 years or more with COVID-19, enrolled during active disease. In DNA form, the CDR3 reads TGTGCCAGCAGCCCCCGGGGGGGCTACGAGCAGTACTTC. Translating gives CASSPRGGYEQYF.